The 5 T cell receptor beta chains given below trace back to one sample, sequenced in a study of CD8 T cells in Susac syndrome. Random hexamers were used to reverse transcribe the RNA input (roughly 0.5 to 1 ug). From the immunoSEQ multiplex PCR reads, TCRdb called clonotypes with MiXCR, one entry per CDR3 protein. Found here are 140,000 to 150,000 distinct CDR3 sequences, roughly 95% of them singletons; the top ten hold about 0.08%. Sample: CD4+ T cells from PBMCs. These receptors all come from a human donor with Susac syndrome.

This rearrangement joins TRBV6-2 or TRBV6-3 to TRBJ1-5; the D is unclear. CDR1 and CDR2 from the germline V gene are MNHEY and SVGEGT. The CDR3 loop spans 14 amino acids. V lost 4 bases and J 9 bases, leaving 16 bases between the germline ends. CDR3 DNA: TGTGCCAGCAGTTTGCTCGCGACTCACGGGCCCCAGCATTTT. Protein product: CASSLLATHGPQHF.

The chain is built from TRBV6-2 or TRBV6-3 and TRBJ2-2; TRBD1 might be the D (5 bases). V dropped 2 bases and J dropped 7 bases, with 17 bases sitting between them. Germline CDR1 and CDR2: MNHEY and SVGEGT. The CDR3 is 16 amino acids. The CDR3 region has the DNA TGTGCCAGCAGTTACACTCCGTGGGGCCAGGGCGGGGAGCTGTTTTTT. Protein sequence: CASSYTPWGQGGELFF.

The rearrangement uses TRBV7-9 and TRBJ2-5; D call uncertain. V was clipped by 4 bases and J by 3 bases, with 9 bases between them. Germline assignment: CDR1 SEHNR and CDR2 FQNEAQ (reference sequence). This CDR3 has 13 amino acids. Written as DNA, the CDR3 is TGTGCCAGCAGCTCCTACTGGGAAGAGACCCAGTACTTC. Translating it yields CASSSYWEETQYF. Supplemented by reference TRBV7-9 and TRBJ2-5, the full variable domain reads DTGVSQNPRHKITKRGQNVTFRCDPISEHNRLYWYRQTLGQGPEFLTYFQNEAQLEKSRLLSDRFSAERPKGSFSTLEIQRTEQGDSAMYLCASSSYWEETQYFGPGTRLLVL.

This clonotype was picked up one time. This chain joins TRBV7-8 and TRBJ2-7; D not certain. With 5 bases removed from V and 6 bases from J, the gap between germline ends came to 14 bases. Germline CDR1 and CDR2: SGHVS and FQNEAQ. CDR3 length: 13 residues. CDR3 protein: CASSGEGPGEQYF. The DNA for the CDR3 is TGTGCCAGCAGCGGCGAAGGTCCGGGCGAGCAGTACTTC.

CDR3 nucleotides: TGTGCCAGCAAGGGTCCCAGCTCCTATAATTCACCCCTCCACTTT. Its protein is CASKGPSSYNSPLHF. The rearrangement joins TRBV27 to TRBJ1-6; no clear D gene. V gave up 7 bases and J gave up 0 bases, with 10 bases separating them. The CDR3 sequence is 15 residues long. CDR1 is MNHEY and CDR2 is SMNVEV in the germline V gene (reference sequence).